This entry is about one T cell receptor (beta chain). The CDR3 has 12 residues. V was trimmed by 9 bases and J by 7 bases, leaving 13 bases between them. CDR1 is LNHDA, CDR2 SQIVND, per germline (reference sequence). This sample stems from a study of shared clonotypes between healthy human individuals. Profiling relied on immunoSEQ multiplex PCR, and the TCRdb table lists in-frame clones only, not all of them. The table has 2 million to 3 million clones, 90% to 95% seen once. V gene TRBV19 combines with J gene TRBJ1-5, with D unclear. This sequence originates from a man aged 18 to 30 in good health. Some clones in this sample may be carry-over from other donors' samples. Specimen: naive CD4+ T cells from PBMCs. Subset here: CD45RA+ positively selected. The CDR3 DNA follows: TGTGCCAGCATGGGAGATAGACAGCCCCAGCATTTT. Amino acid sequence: CASMGDRQPQHF.